This T cell receptor beta chain emerged from a study of blood T cells in healthy people across ages. A sample-barcoded 5' primer and a J-beta primer mix were used in a second PCR of about 7 to 12 cycles. MiXCR, applied by TCRdb to the 5' RACE reads, yields one record per CDR3 protein. The table lists 600,000 or so distinct CDR3 sequences, about 28% of them singletons. Trimming pared 0 bases from V and 5 bases from J, leaving 12 bases between. This CDR3 has 15 residues. The V gene's germline CDR1 is KGHSH and CDR2 LQKENI. Sequencing was performed on blood. The receptor comes from an elderly woman in good health. The V gene is TRBV18, the J gene TRBJ2-3; either TRBD1 or TRBD2 may fit D (5 bases each). The DNA for the CDR3 is TGTGCCAGCTCACCACCGTCAGGGAGTGGAGATACGCAGTATTTT. Protein sequence: CASSPPSGSGDTQYF.